Listed below are T cell receptor beta chains from one sample, sequenced in a study of Ad26.COV2.S vaccination and SARS-CoV-2 variants. The assay was immunoSEQ multiplex PCR, and TCRdb's table has in-frame clones only and misses some. The table lists hundreds of thousands of clones, roughly 80% of them singletons. Sequences were derived from peripheral blood, sampled in a trial of Ad26.COV2.S vaccine versus placebo. The origin of the receptors is a person aged 18-65 years who received the Ad26.COV2.S COVID-19 vaccine or a placebo. CDR3s include the opening cysteine and the closing phenylalanine or tryptophan. A D gene is named only where the DNA matches it firmly. The size of a clone is reported for some rows only, either as once, few or many, or as a class for expanded clones.

D gene	V gene	clone size	J gene	CDR3 protein	CDR3 DNA
TRBD1	TRBV7-9	.	TRBJ1-2	CASSRGPDYGYTF	TGTGCCAGCAGCAGGGGGCCCGACTATGGCTACACCTTC
.	TRBV9	.	TRBJ2-1	CASSANWGEQFF	TGTGCCAGCAGCGCGAATTGGGGCGAGCAGTTCTTC
.	TRBV6-5	.	TRBJ1-1	CASSPDVPKTEAFF	TGTGCCAGCAGCCCAGATGTCCCCAAGACTGAAGCTTTCTTT
TRBD2	TRBV9	few	TRBJ2-2	CASSVHSGGFNTGELFF	TGTGCCAGCAGCGTACACTCCGGGGGGTTTAACACCGGGGAGCTGTTTTTT
.	TRBV12-5	once	TRBJ2-6	CASGEGTSGANVLTF	TGTGCTAGTGGCGAAGGCACATCTGGGGCCAACGTCCTGACTTTC
TRBD2	TRBV11-2	.	TRBJ2-3	CASSLIGLAGGSTDTQYF	TGTGCCAGCAGCTTAATCGGTCTAGCGGGAGGGAGCACAGATACGCAGTATTTT
.	TRBV7-2	.	TRBJ1-1	CASSPLLGTEAFF	TGTGCCAGCAGCCCGCTCCTGGGCACTGAAGCTTTCTTT
.	TRBV11-2	few	TRBJ2-7	CASSSPLSHEQYF	TGTGCCAGCAGCTCACCCCTATCCCACGAGCAGTACTTC
.	TRBV18	.	TRBJ2-5	CASSPGGRLAVQETQYF	TGTGCCAGCTCACCAGGGGGTCGATTAGCGGTACAAGAGACCCAGTACTTC
.	TRBV6-6	.	TRBJ1-2	CASSGGFLYGYTF	TGTGCCAGCAGTGGAGGTTTCCTCTATGGCTACACCTTC
.	TRBV3-1/TRBV3-2	.	TRBJ1-2	CASSQNLRSANYGYTF	TGTGCCAGCAGCCAAAACCTACGATCCGCTAACTATGGCTACACCTTC
TRBD1	TRBV4-3	.	TRBJ1-6	CPTSQQRGGGWTGRGSPLHF	TGCCCCACCAGCCAACAACGAGGGGGGGGGTGGACAGGGAGAGGTTCACCCCTCCACTTT
.	TRBV4-2	few	TRBJ1-6	CASSQDLGTWNSPLHF	TGTGCCAGCAGCCAAGATTTGGGGACTTGGAATTCACCCCTCCACTTT
.	TRBV20-1	.	TRBJ2-7	CSALDYEQYF	TGCAGTGCCTTGGACTACGAGCAGTACTTC
TRBD1	TRBV4-1	.	TRBJ1-4	CASSRLGTANEKLFF	TGCGCCAGCAGCCGCCTCGGGACAGCTAATGAAAAACTGTTTTTT
.	TRBV11-2	.	TRBJ1-6	CASSSTRGYTLHF	TGTGCCAGCAGTTCAACTCGGGGTTACACCCTCCACTTT
TRBD1	TRBV5-6	once	TRBJ1-2	CASSRRGTGVYGYTF	TGTGCCAGCAGCCGGAGGGGGACAGGGGTCTATGGCTACACCTTC
.	TRBV14	.	TRBJ2-1	CASSQFTRNEQFF	TGTGCCAGCAGCCAATTTACGCGGAATGAGCAGTTCTTC
.	TRBV19	.	TRBJ1-3	CASSTRAGVASGNTIYF	TGTGCCAGTAGTACCCGAGCAGGCGTCGCCTCTGGAAACACCATATATTTT
.	TRBV15	.	TRBJ1-1	CATSRDQVPFRTEAFF	TGTGCCACCAGCAGAGATCAGGTTCCTTTTAGGACTGAAGCTTTCTTT
.	TRBV10-1	.	TRBJ1-1	CASSERRATEAFF	TGCGCCAGCAGTGAGAGGCGGGCCACTGAAGCTTTCTTT
.	TRBV28	.	TRBJ2-1	CASSFKSSYNEQFF	TGTGCCAGCAGTTTCAAGAGCTCCTACAATGAGCAGTTCTTC
TRBD1	TRBV24-1	.	TRBJ1-1	CATSDPTGAGTEAFF	TGTGCCACCAGTGACCCGACAGGGGCGGGAACTGAAGCTTTCTTT
.	TRBV7-9	.	TRBJ1-2	CASSRPGSIIYGYTF	TGTGCCAGCAGCCGCCCCGGATCAATCATCTATGGCTACACCTTC
.	TRBV6-5	.	TRBJ1-3	CASRRALGSGNTIYF	TGTGCCAGCAGGAGGGCTCTCGGCTCTGGAAACACCATATATTTT
.	TRBV5-4	.	TRBJ2-1	CASSLGESPYNEQFF	TGTGCCAGCAGCTTGGGGGAGTCCCCCTACAATGAGCAGTTCTTC
TRBD1	TRBV7-2	once	TRBJ1-1	CASSWDSLNTEAFF	TGTGCCAGCAGCTGGGACAGTTTGAACACTGAAGCTTTCTTT